One and the same sample provided the 3 T cell receptor beta chains below, sequenced in a study of cytomegalovirus exposure and HLA in healthy donors (dated by TCRdb to the late 2010s). Library construction relied on the immunoSEQ multiplex PCR assay. For the multiplex PCR, a mixture combining 60 forward primers for TCR Vbeta segments and 13 reverse primers for TCR Jbeta segments was used. This immuneACCESS table, as held by TCRdb, lists in-frame sequences with V and J called but not all clones. Of the missing ones, under half trace to an unresolved V gene in checked studies; the others have no known cause. A total of about 160,000 clones appear in this sample, about 75% of them only once. The ten largest clones add up to more than 0.75% of the sample. Source material: PBMCs. These receptor sequences come from a woman between 50 and 59 years old in good health and CMV-seropositive.

As DNA, the CDR3 is TGCGCCAGCAGCCAAGTACAGGGGGCCGCTCAGCCCCAGCATTTT. This gives the protein CASSQVQGAAQPQHF. The genes are TRBV4-1 and TRBJ1-5; the match to TRBD1 covers 9 bases. Germline values: CDR1 MGHRA, CDR2 YSYEKL. With 1 base clipped from V and 6 bases from J, the junction kept 4 bases outside the gene matches. The CDR3 has 15 amino acids.

A few counts support this clone. The genes are TRBV6-6 and TRBJ1-1; 9 bases are a match to TRBD1. Trimming took 4 bases from V and 1 from J; bases not matched to a gene: 7. The germline V gene has CDR1 MNHNY and CDR2 SVGAGI (reference sequence). The CDR3 has 16 residues. CDR3: CASSSLQGAANTEAFF. The DNA for the CDR3 is TGTGCCAGCAGTTCCCTACAGGGGGCGGCGAACACTGAAGCTTTCTTT.

The genes are TRBV9 and TRBJ2-1; 7 bases are shared with TRBD1. This CDR3 contains 15 residues. CDR1 SGDLS and CDR2 YYNGEE come from the germline V gene. Unmatched junction bases numbered 5, after V lost 3 bases and J lost 2 bases. In DNA, the CDR3 is TGTGCCAGCAGCGGTTCAGGGGGAGCCTACAATGAGCAGTTCTTC. This translates into CASSGSGGAYNEQFF.